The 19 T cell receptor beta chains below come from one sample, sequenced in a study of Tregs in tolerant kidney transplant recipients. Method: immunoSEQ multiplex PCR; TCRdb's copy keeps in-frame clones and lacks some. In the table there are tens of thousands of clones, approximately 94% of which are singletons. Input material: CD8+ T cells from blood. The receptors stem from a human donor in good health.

This chain's CDR3 is CAVFPSYNEQFF. DNA for the CDR3: TGTGCCGTGTTCCCCTCCTACAATGAGCAGTTCTTC. The chain uses TRBV6-1 and TRBJ2-1; D remains ambiguous. Trimming took 11 bases from V and 0 from J, leaving 8 bases between them. CDR3 size: 12 residues. Germline assignment: CDR1 MNHNS and CDR2 SASEGT.

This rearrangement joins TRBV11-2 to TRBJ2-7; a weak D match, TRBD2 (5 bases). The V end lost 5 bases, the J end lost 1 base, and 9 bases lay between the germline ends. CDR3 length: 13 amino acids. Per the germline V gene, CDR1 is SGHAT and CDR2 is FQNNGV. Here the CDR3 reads CASSPDYSYEQYF. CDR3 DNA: TGTGCCAGCAGCCCAGACTATTCCTACGAGCAGTACTTC.

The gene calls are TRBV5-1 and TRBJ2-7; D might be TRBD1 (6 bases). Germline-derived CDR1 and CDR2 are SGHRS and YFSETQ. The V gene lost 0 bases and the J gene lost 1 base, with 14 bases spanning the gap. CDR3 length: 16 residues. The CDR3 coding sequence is TGCGCCAGCAGCTTGGGGGGTACAGGGAAGTCCTACGAGCAGTACTTC. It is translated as CASSLGGTGKSYEQYF.

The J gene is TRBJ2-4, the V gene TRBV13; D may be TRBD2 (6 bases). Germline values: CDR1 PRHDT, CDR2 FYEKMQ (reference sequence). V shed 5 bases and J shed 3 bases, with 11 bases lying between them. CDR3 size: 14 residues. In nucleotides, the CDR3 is TGTGCCAGCAGCCCGGGAGTAGACAAAAACATTCAGTACTTC. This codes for CASSPGVDKNIQYF. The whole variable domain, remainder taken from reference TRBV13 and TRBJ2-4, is AAGVIQSPRHLIKEKRETATLKCYPIPRHDTVYWYQQGPGQDPQFLISFYEKMQSDKGSIPDRFSAQQFSDYHSELNMSSLELGDSALYFCASSPGVDKNIQYFGAGTRLSVL.

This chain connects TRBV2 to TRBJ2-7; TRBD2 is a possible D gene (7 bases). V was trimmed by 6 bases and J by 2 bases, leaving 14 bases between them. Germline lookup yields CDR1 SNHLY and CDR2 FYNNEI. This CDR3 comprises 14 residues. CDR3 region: CASRPGEGAYEQYF. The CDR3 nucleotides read TGTGCCAGCAGACCAGGGGAGGGTGCCTACGAGCAGTACTTC.

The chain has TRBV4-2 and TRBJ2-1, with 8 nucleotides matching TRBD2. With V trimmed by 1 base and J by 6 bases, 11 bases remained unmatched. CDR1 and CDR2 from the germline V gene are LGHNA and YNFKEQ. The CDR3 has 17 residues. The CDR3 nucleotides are TGTGCCAGCAGCCAAGGTTTTAGAAGCGGGAGTGGCAATGAGCAGTTCTTC. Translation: CASSQGFRSGSGNEQFF.

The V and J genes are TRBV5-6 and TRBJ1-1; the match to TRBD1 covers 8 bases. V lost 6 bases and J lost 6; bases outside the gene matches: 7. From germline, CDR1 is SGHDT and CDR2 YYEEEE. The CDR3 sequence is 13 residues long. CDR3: CASTWTGSAEAFF. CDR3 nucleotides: TGTGCCAGCACCTGGACAGGGTCCGCTGAAGCTTTCTTT.

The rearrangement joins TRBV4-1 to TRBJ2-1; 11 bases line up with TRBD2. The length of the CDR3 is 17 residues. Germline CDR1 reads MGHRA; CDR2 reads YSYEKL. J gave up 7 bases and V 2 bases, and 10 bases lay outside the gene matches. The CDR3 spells CASSQLTSGDLRNEQFF. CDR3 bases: TGCGCCAGCAGCCAATTGACTAGCGGGGATCTCAGGAATGAGCAGTTCTTC.

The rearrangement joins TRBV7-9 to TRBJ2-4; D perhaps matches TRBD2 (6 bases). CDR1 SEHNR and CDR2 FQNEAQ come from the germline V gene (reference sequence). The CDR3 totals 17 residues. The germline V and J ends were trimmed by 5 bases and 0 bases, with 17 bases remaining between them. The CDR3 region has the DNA TGTGCCAGCAGCCCGCATGTGGGGGGACTAGCCAAAAACATTCAGTACTTC. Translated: CASSPHVGGLAKNIQYF.

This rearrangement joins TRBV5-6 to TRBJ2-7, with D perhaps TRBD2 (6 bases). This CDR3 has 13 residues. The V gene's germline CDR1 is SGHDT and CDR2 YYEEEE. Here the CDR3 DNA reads TGTGCAACGGGGAGGAGTCTTTCCTACGAGCAGTACTTC. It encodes CATGRSLSYEQYF.

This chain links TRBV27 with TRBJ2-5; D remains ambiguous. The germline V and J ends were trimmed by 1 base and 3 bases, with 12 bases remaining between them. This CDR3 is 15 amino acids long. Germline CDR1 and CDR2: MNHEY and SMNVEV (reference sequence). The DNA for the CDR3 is TGTGCCAGCAGTTTATTTGGTACTTCCAAAGAGACCCAGTACTTC. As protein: CASSLFGTSKETQYF.

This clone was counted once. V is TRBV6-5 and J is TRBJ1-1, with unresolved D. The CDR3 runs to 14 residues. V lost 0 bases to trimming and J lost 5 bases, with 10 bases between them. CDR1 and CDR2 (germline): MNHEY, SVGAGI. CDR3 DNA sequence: TGTGCCAGCAGTTACTCGGACGGGAGGACTGAAGCTTTCTTT. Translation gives CASSYSDGRTEAFF.

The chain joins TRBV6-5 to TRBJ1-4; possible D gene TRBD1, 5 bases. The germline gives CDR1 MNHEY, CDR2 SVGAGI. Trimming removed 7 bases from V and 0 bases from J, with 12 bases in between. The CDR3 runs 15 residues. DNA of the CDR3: TGTGCCAGCACCCTCGGGACTTCAACTAATGAAAAACTGTTTTTT. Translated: CASTLGTSTNEKLFF.

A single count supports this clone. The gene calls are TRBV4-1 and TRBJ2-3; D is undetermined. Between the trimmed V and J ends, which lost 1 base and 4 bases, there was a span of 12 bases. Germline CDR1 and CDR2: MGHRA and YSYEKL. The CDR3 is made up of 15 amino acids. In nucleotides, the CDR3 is TGCGCCAGCAGCCAAGGGGCAATTGCTTCAGATACGCAGTATTTT. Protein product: CASSQGAIASDTQYF.

This CDR3 reads CASSYPPEGSHEQYF. As DNA, the CDR3 is TGTGCCAGCAGTTACCCCCCGGAGGGGAGCCACGAGCAGTACTTC. The chain employs TRBV6-6 and TRBJ2-7; tentative D call: TRBD2 (6 bases). The CDR3 contains 15 residues. Germline values: CDR1 MNHNY, CDR2 SVGAGI (reference sequence). Trimming took 2 bases from V and 5 from J, leaving 16 bases between them.

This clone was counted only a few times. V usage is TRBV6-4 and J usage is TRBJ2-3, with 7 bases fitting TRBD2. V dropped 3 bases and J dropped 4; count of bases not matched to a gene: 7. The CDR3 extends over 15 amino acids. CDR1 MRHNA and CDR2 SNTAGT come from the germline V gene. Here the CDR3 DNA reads TGTGCCAGCAGTGAGGAGGGCGGGAGTGCAGATACGCAGTATTTT. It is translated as CASSEEGGSADTQYF.

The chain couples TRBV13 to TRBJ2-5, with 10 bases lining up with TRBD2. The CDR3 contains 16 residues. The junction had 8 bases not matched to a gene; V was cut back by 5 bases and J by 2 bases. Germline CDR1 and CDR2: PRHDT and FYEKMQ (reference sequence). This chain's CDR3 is CASSARLAGLQETQYF. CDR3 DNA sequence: TGTGCCAGCAGCGCCCGACTAGCGGGCCTTCAAGAGACCCAGTACTTC.

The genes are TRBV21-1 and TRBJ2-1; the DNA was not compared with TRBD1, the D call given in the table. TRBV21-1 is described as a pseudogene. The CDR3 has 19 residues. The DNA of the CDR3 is TGTGCCAGCAGCAAATTAGGGACAGGGTATCCTGACCTCAACAATGAGCAGTTCTTC. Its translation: CASSKLGTGYPDLNNEQFF.

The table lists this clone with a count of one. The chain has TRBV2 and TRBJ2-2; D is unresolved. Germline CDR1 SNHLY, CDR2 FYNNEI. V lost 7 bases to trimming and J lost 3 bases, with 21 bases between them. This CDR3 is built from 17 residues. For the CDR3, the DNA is TGTGCCAGCATGAAGACCGGCCCTTCCCCGGACACCGGGGAGCTGTTTTTT. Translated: CASMKTGPSPDTGELFF. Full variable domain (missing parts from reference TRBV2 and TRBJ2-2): EPEVTQTPSHQVTQMGQEVILRCVPISNHLYFYWYRQILGQKVEFLVSFYNNEISEKSEIFDDQFSVERPDGSNFTLKIRSTKLEDSAMYFCASMKTGPSPDTGELFFGEGSRLTVL.